The 28 T cell receptor beta chains below come from one sample, sequenced in a study of early T cells in non-severe SARS-CoV-2 infection. TCRdb recomputed calls from the 5' RACE reads with MiXCR, one row per CDR3 protein. The sample includes more than 40,000 distinct CDR3 sequences, less than 6.5% of them seen just once. The material sequenced was whole blood, taken at baseline. Receptor source: an adult who was a healthcare worker with PCR-confirmed SARS-CoV-2 infection or an uninfected control (not recorded which).

This clonotype was seen many times. The rearrangement links TRBV6-5 to TRBJ1-2, with a weak D call TRBD1 (5 bases). CDR1 is MNHEY, CDR2 SVGAGI, per germline. The CDR3 consists of 14 residues. Trimming took off 5 bases at V and 8 bases at J, with 18 bases between the two ends. CDR3 sequence: CASSRGGDVYGYTF. The CDR3 DNA reads TGTGCCAGCAGTAGGGGTGGGGACGTCTACGGCTACACCTTC.

This clonotype was seen more than once but under ten times. J is TRBJ2-5 and V is TRBV7-6; D is possibly TRBD1 or TRBD2 (6 bases each). V lost 1 base, J lost 4 bases, and 10 bases lay in between. From germline, CDR1 is SGHVS and CDR2 FNYEAQ. This CDR3 region has 14 residues. The CDR3 sequence is CASSLGGGGETQYF. CDR3 coding DNA: TGTGCCAGCAGCTTAGGAGGAGGGGGAGAGACCCAGTACTTC.

This clonotype came up many times. The genes are TRBV6-5 and TRBJ2-1; D call uncertain. V lost 2 bases and J 6 bases, leaving 2 bases between the germline ends. Germline-derived CDR1 and CDR2 are MNHEY and SVGAGI. The CDR3 extends over 11 amino acids. CDR3 loop: CASSYANEQFF. Written as DNA, the CDR3 is TGTGCCAGCAGTTACGCCAATGAGCAGTTCTTC.

This clonotype occurred many times. The gene calls are TRBV7-9 and TRBJ2-5; D unclear. This CDR3 spans 13 amino acids. Germline V CDR1 and CDR2: SEHNR, FQNEAQ (reference sequence). The V end was cut by 8 bases, the J end by 2 bases, with 12 bases between. CDR3 amino acids: CASQVERQETQYF. CDR3 coding DNA: TGTGCCAGCCAGGTTGAGAGACAAGAGACCCAGTACTTC. The whole variable domain, remainder taken from reference TRBV7-9 and TRBJ2-5, is DTGVSQNPRHKITKRGQNVTFRCDPISEHNRLYWYRQTLGQGPEFLTYFQNEAQLEKSRLLSDRFSAERPKGSFSTLEIQRTEQGDSAMYLCASQVERQETQYFGPGTRLLVL.

This clonotype occurred many times. This chain joins TRBV7-2 and TRBJ2-3; D is possibly TRBD2 (7 bases). The CDR3 runs 17 residues. Trimming cost V 5 bases and J 0 bases, with 18 bases left between them. CDR1 is SGHTA, CDR2 FQGNSA, per germline. The CDR3 region is CASSRDRGGVSTDTQYF. The CDR3 DNA sequence: TGTGCCAGCAGCCGCGATAGGGGGGGAGTGAGCACAGATACGCAGTATTTT.

The CDR3 is CASSPPPGGETQYF. CDR3 DNA: TGTGCCAGCAGCCCTCCACCCGGGGGAGAGACCCAGTACTTC. The rearrangement links TRBV7-6 to TRBJ2-5, with D possibly being TRBD2 (6 bases). Germline assignment: CDR1 SGHVS and CDR2 FNYEAQ. The CDR3 loop spans 14 amino acids. Between the trimmed V and J ends, which lost 5 bases and 4 bases, there was a span of 14 bases.

This clonotype was observed many times. V usage is TRBV5-1 and J usage is TRBJ2-2; tentatively, D is TRBD1 (6 bases). CDR3 length: 16 amino acids. V lost 0 bases, J lost 1 base, and 10 bases lay in between. The germline V gene has CDR1 SGHRS and CDR2 YFSETQ. CDR3 DNA: TGCGCCAGCAGCTTGGCCACAGGGATGAACACCGGGGAGCTGTTTTTT. It is translated as CASSLATGMNTGELFF.

This clonotype was counted at least ten times. The genes are TRBV20-1 and TRBJ1-6; possibly TRBD1 for D (5 bases). The CDR3 loop spans 12 amino acids. Germline CDR1 reads DFQATT; CDR2 reads SNEGSKA (reference sequence). The CDR3, as DNA: TGCAGCGCCCGACAGACAGATCAACCCCTCCACTTT. Translation gives CSARQTDQPLHF.

This chain uses TRBV4-1 with TRBJ2-1; no clear D. This CDR3 spans 16 amino acids. Germline V lookup: CDR1 MGHRA, CDR2 YSYEKL. Trimming pared 0 bases from V and 7 bases from J, leaving 16 bases between. CDR3 residues: CASSQDQQVQPNEQFF. The CDR3, as DNA: TGCGCCAGCAGCCAAGATCAGCAGGTACAGCCTAATGAGCAGTTCTTC.

This clonotype was counted many times. The chain joins TRBV5-1 to TRBJ2-1, with 8 bases that match TRBD1. The CDR3 totals 15 residues. From germline, CDR1 is SGHRS and CDR2 YFSETQ. The ends lost 3 bases at V and 0 bases at J; junction bases unmatched: 2. The CDR3 here is CASSSTGASYNEQFF. The CDR3 nucleotides are TGCGCCAGCAGCTCGACAGGGGCCTCCTACAATGAGCAGTTCTTC.

This clonotype was detected ten times or more. The chain couples TRBV28 to TRBJ1-3; no firm D call. This CDR3 has 14 amino acids. CDR1 and CDR2 from the germline V gene are MDHEN and SYDVKM. The CDR3 bases are TGTGCTGCAGGCAAGGCGTTCTCTGGAAACACCATATATTTT. Amino acid sequence: CAAGKAFSGNTIYF.

This clonotype was seen repeatedly, ten times or more. V and J are TRBV5-1 and TRBJ2-1, with D perhaps matching TRBD1 (5 bases). V was cut by 1 base and J by 9 bases, with 14 bases left in between. There are 14 residues in the CDR3. Germline V gene data show CDR1 as SGHRS and CDR2 as YFSETQ. CDR3 protein: CASSLLGSGAEQFF. The CDR3 DNA sequence: TGCGCCAGCAGCTTGTTGGGTTCTGGGGCTGAGCAGTTCTTC.

The chain employs TRBV30 and TRBJ2-7; D gene unclear. The CDR3 length is 11 residues. The V and J ends lost 4 bases and 3 bases respectively, with 7 bases between them. Germline V gives CDR1 GTSNPN, CDR2 SVGIG (reference sequence). CDR3 amino acids: CAWNRNYEQYF. The CDR3 DNA reads as TGTGCCTGGAACCGGAACTACGAGCAGTACTTC.

This clonotype was found many times. This rearrangement joins TRBV29-1 to TRBJ2-7; possible D gene TRBD2, 5 bases. The CDR3 totals 13 residues. CDR1 and CDR2 from the germline V gene are SQVTM and ANQGSEA. Trimming took off 1 base at V and 1 base at J, with 8 bases between the two ends. DNA for the CDR3: TGCAGCGTTGAAGTTGAGGGATCCTACGAGCAGTACTTC. Its translation is CSVEVEGSYEQYF.

This clonotype was seen at least ten times. The rearrangement links TRBV5-4 to TRBJ2-1; 7 nucleotides align to TRBD2. The germline gives CDR1 SGHNT, CDR2 YYREEE (reference sequence). This CDR3 region has 14 residues. V shed 3 bases, J shed 5 bases, and the junction held 5 bases outside the gene matches. The CDR3 here is CASSSGGKDNEQFF. DNA for the CDR3: TGTGCCAGCAGCTCCGGGGGGAAGGACAATGAGCAGTTCTTC.

The V gene is TRBV12-3 or TRBV12-4, the J gene TRBJ2-3; 8 bases are shared with TRBD1. J lost 0 bases, V lost 4 bases, and 3 bases had no gene match. This CDR3 contains 15 residues. This CDR3 reads CASSSGGSSTDTQYF. CDR3 nucleotide sequence: TGTGCCAGCAGTTCAGGGGGCTCTAGCACAGATACGCAGTATTTT.

This clonotype was detected a few times. The chain joins TRBV20-1 to TRBJ2-7; D gene uncertain. Trimming shortened V by 4 bases and J by 2 bases, and 12 bases separated the two germline ends. The V gene's germline CDR1 is DFQATT and CDR2 SNEGSKA (reference sequence). This CDR3 spans 13 amino acids. This chain's CDR3 is CSANSGRTYEQYF. Here the CDR3 DNA reads TGCAGTGCTAACTCGGGCCGGACCTACGAGCAGTACTTC.

This clonotype was seen ten or more times. This sequence joins TRBV28 and TRBJ2-6; a weak D match, TRBD1 (8 bases). V shed 8 bases and J shed 0 bases, with 14 bases lying between them. Germline assignment: CDR1 MDHEN and CDR2 SYDVKM. The CDR3 is made up of 16 amino acids. In nucleotides, the CDR3 is TGTGCCAGCTACAGGGGGACTAACTCTGGGGCCAACGTCCTGACTTTC. It yields the protein CASYRGTNSGANVLTF.

This clonotype was counted many times. V and J are TRBV12-3 or TRBV12-4 and TRBJ1-6, with D unresolved. V gave up 6 bases and J gave up 10 bases, with 13 bases separating them. The CDR3 loop spans 13 amino acids. In DNA form, the CDR3 reads TGTGCCAGCAGCCGAACGGAGGCGTCACCCCTCCACTTT. Encoded protein: CASSRTEASPLHF.

This clonotype is medium-sized by share. The genes are TRBV4-1 and TRBJ2-2; weak D call: TRBD2 (5 bases). The CDR3 spans 16 residues. V gave up 4 bases and J gave up 1 base, with 13 bases separating them. Germline CDR1 is MGHRA and CDR2 is YSYEKL. CDR3 sequence (DNA): TGCGCCAGCAGCCGCTGGACTGGCCAGAACACCGGGGAGCTGTTTTTT. Its protein is CASSRWTGQNTGELFF.

This clonotype appeared many times. The chain links TRBV4-1 to TRBJ1-1; TRBD1 is a possible D gene (5 bases). The germline V and J ends were trimmed by 0 bases and 8 bases, with 10 bases remaining between them. CDR1 and CDR2 from the germline V gene are MGHRA and YSYEKL. The CDR3 loop spans 13 amino acids. The CDR3 nucleotides are TGCGCCAGCAGCCAAGATTCGGGGCGCGAAGCTTTCTTT. Residues: CASSQDSGREAFF.

Note on this clonotype: Relative to the germline gene, one junction end is altered; a read error may explain this. The V call is TRBV7-6, the J call TRBJ2-1; 7 bases map to TRBD2. The germline CDR1 and CDR2 sequences are SGHVS and FNYEAQ. CDR3 length: 17 residues. The CDR3 region has the DNA TGTGCCAGCAGTCCTACCCCCCGGAGCGGGATTTACAAAGAGCAGTTCTTC. Protein: CASSPTPRSGIYKEQFF.

This clonotype came up many times. V is TRBV27 and J is TRBJ1-5, with TRBD1 identical over 7 bases. The CDR3 length is 15 residues. CDR1 is MNHEY, CDR2 SMNVEV, per germline (reference sequence). V gave up 0 bases and J gave up 9 bases; unmatched junction bases: 8. The CDR3 sequence is CASSLSRGLEGPQHF. The CDR3 DNA reads as TGTGCCAGCAGTTTATCAAGGGGGCTCGAGGGGCCCCAGCATTTT.

CDR3 coding DNA: TGTGCCAGCAGTCGGGACAGGGGGCCGGGCTACACCTTC. Its protein product is CASSRDRGPGYTF. The chain uses TRBV12-3 or TRBV12-4 and TRBJ1-2; TRBD1 matches at 12 bases. The CDR3 loop spans 13 amino acids. V lost 5 bases, J lost 8 bases, and 3 bases stayed unmatched.

Ten or more counts support this clonotype. V and J are TRBV27 and TRBJ1-2; no clear D. The V gene's germline CDR1 is MNHEY and CDR2 SMNVEV (reference sequence). The CDR3 contains 13 residues. The V end lost 6 bases, the J end lost 0 bases, and 8 bases lay between the germline ends. This CDR3 reads CASRDQSNYGYTF. CDR3 sequence (DNA): TGTGCCAGCAGGGATCAGTCTAACTATGGCTACACCTTC.

This clonotype was seen ten or more times. This sequence joins TRBV5-1 and TRBJ1-1, with D uncertain. In germline, CDR1 is SGHRS, CDR2 YFSETQ. V lost 0 bases and J 3 bases, leaving 12 bases between the germline ends. The CDR3 spans 15 residues. The CDR3 is CASSLASESHTEAFF. In DNA form, the CDR3 reads TGCGCCAGCAGCTTGGCCTCAGAAAGTCACACTGAAGCTTTCTTT.

This clonotype came up many times. The chain is built from TRBV29-1 and TRBJ2-5; TRBD2 matches at 11 bases. V gave up 1 base and J gave up 5 bases; unmatched junction bases: 9. This CDR3 is built from 16 residues. Germline V lookup: CDR1 SQVTM, CDR2 ANQGSEA. The CDR3 sequence is CSVEGPSGRSEETQYF. The CDR3 nucleotides read TGCAGCGTTGAAGGCCCTAGCGGGAGGTCCGAGGAGACCCAGTACTTC.

This clonotype showed up many times. This chain uses TRBV28 with TRBJ1-5; D is uncertain. The CDR3 contains 12 residues. Germline lookup yields CDR1 MDHEN and CDR2 SYDVKM. With 7 bases removed from V and 0 bases from J, the gap between germline ends came to 4 bases. CDR3 coding DNA: TGTGCCAGCACCTATAGCAATCAGCCCCAGCATTTT. Protein sequence: CASTYSNQPQHF.